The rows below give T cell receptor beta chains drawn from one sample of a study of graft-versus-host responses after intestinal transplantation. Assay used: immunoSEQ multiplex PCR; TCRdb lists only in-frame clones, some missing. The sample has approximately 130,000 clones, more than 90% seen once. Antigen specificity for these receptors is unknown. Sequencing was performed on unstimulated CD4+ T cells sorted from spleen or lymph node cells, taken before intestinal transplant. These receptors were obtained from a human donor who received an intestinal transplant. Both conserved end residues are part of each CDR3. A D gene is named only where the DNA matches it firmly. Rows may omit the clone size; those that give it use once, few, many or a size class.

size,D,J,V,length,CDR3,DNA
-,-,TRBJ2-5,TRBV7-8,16,CASSLKAVIGQETQYF,TGTGCCAGCAGCTTAAAGGCCGTGATAGGCCAAGAGACCCAGTACTTC
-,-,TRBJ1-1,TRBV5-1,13,CASSLVAGEEAFF,TGCGCCAGCAGCTTGGTGGCAGGGGAAGAAGCTTTCTTT
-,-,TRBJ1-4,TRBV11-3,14,CASSLQPTNEKLFF,TGTGCCAGCAGCTTACAGCCGACTAATGAAAAACTGTTTTTT
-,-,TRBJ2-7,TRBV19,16,CASSIGSKGRTYEQYF,TGTGCCAGTAGTATAGGTAGCAAGGGGAGGACCTACGAGCAGTACTTC
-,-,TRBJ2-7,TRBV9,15,CASSVEPAQPYEQYF,TGTGCCAGCAGCGTAGAGCCCGCACAACCCTACGAGCAGTACTTC
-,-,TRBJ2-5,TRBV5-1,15,CASSLEGRGSETQYF,TGCGCCAGCAGCTTGGAGGGTCGGGGTTCGGAGACCCAGTACTTC
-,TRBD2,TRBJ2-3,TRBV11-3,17,CASSFGTSGGGTDTQYF,TGTGCCAGCAGCTTTGGGACTAGCGGGGGGGGCACAGATACGCAGTATTTT
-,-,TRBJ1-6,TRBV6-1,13,CASIRGLNSPLHF,TGTGCCAGCATTCGGGGTCTTAATTCACCCCTCCACTTT
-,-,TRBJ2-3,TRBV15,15,CATSPKDRSTDTQYF,TGTGCCACCAGCCCCAAGGACAGAAGCACAGATACGCAGTATTTT
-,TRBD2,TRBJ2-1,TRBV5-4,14,CASSPPSGEGEQFF,TGTGCCAGCAGCCCTCCTAGCGGGGAGGGTGAGCAGTTCTTC
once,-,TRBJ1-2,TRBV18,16,CASSPGLATENYGYTF,TGTGCCAGCTCACCAGGGTTAGCCACAGAGAACTATGGCTACACCTTC
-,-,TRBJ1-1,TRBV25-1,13,CASRELTTAEAFF,TGTGCCAGCAGAGAACTCACAACAGCTGAAGCTTTCTTT
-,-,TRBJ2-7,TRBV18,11,CASSPSVEQYF,TGTGCCAGCTCACCTAGCGTCGAGCAGTACTTC
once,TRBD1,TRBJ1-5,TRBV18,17,CASSPFAGTGNNQPQHF,TGTGCCAGCTCACCTTTCGCCGGGACAGGGAACAATCAGCCCCAGCATTTT
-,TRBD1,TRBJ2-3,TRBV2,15,CASSYTQGDVDTQYF,TGTGCCAGCAGTTACACACAGGGGGATGTTGATACGCAGTATTTT
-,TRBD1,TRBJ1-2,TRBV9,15,CASSGQGANNYGYTF,TGTGCCAGCAGCGGACAGGGGGCGAATAACTATGGCTACACCTTC
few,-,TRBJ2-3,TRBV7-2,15,CASSLADLGTDTQYF,TGTGCCAGCAGCTTAGCCGATCTAGGAACAGATACGCAGTATTTT
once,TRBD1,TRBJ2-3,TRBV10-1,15,CASSPGQGWGGTQYF,TGCGCCAGCTCACCGGGACAGGGGTGGGGGGGTACGCAGTATTTT
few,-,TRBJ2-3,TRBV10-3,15,CAISESASRTDTQYF,TGTGCCATCAGTGAGTCGGCCTCACGCACAGATACGCAGTATTTT
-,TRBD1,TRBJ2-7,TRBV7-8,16,CASSLGGGQGGNEQYF,TGTGCCAGCAGCTTAGGGGGGGGACAGGGAGGCAACGAGCAGTACTTC
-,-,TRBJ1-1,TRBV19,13,CASSIGMDTEAFF,TGTGCCAGTAGTATAGGGATGGACACTGAAGCTTTCTTT
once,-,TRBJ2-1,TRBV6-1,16,CASSEWGTLSYNEQFF,TGTGCCAGCAGTGAATGGGGGACACTTTCGTACAATGAGCAGTTCTTC
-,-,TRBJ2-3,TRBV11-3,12,CASSSIADTQYF,TGTGCCAGCAGCTCGATTGCAGATACGCAGTATTTT
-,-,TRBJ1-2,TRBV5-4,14,CASSKAEGWNGYTF,TGTGCCAGCAGCAAGGCGGAAGGGTGGAATGGCTACACCTTC
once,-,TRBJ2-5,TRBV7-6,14,CASSPPYRKETQYF,TGTGCCAGCAGCCCCCCCTACCGAAAAGAGACCCAGTACTTC
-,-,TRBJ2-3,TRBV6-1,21,CASSELWQWENSRLRADTQYF,TGTGCCAGCAGTGAACTTTGGCAATGGGAGAACTCTCGACTACGGGCAGATACGCAGTATTTT
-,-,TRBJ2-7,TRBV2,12,CASSPADYEQYF,TGTGCCAGCAGCCCCGCTGACTACGAGCAGTACTTC
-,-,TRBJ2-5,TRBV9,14,CASSPKGSGETQYF,TGTGCCAGCAGCCCAAAGGGAAGCGGAGAGACCCAGTACTTC
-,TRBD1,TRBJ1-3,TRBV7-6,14,CASSWDRAGNTIYF,TGTGCCAGCAGCTGGGACAGGGCCGGAAACACCATATATTTT
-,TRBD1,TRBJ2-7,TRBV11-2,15,CASSLGSGQGREQYF,TGTGCCAGCAGCTTAGGATCGGGACAGGGTCGGGAGCAGTACTTC
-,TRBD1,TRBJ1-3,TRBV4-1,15,CASSRAGGGGNTIYF,TGCGCCAGCAGTAGGGCAGGGGGCGGTGGAAACACCATATATTTT
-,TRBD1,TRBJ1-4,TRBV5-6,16,CASSVRGRTTNEKLFF,TGTGCCAGCAGCGTCAGGGGGCGCACCACTAATGAAAAACTGTTTTTT
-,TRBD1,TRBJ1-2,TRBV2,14,CASSAQGASYGYTF,TGTGCCAGCAGCGCACAGGGGGCTAGCTATGGCTACACCTTC
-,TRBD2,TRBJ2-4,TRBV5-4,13,CASKIAGGYIQYF,TGTGCCAGCAAGATAGCGGGGGGCTACATTCAGTACTTC
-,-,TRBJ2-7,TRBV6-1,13,CASRRPPAHEQYF,TGTGCCAGCAGGCGGCCACCAGCCCACGAGCAGTACTTC
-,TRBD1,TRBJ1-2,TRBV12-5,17,CASGPSLGQGVNYGYTF,TGTGCTAGTGGGCCTTCTCTCGGACAGGGAGTAAACTATGGCTACACCTTC
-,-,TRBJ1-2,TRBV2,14,CASSEDSDIVGYTF,TGTGCCAGCAGTGAAGACAGTGACATCGTTGGCTACACCTTC
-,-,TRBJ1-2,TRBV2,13,CASRFISIYGYTF,TGTGCCAGCAGGTTCATCTCCATCTATGGCTACACCTTC
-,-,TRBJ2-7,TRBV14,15,CASSQGGSGVYEQYF,TGTGCCAGCAGCCAAGGAGGTTCAGGAGTCTACGAGCAGTACTTC
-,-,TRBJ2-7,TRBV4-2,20,CASSQERHQTRASADYEQYF,TGTGCCAGCAGCCAAGAACGCCACCAGACTAGAGCTAGCGCCGACTACGAGCAGTACTTC
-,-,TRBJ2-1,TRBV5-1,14,CASSLAGAANEQFF,TGCGCCAGCAGCTTGGCCGGAGCGGCCAATGAGCAGTTCTTC
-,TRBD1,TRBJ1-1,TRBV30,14,CAWEDRGMNTEAFF,TGTGCCTGGGAAGACAGGGGGATGAACACTGAAGCTTTCTTT
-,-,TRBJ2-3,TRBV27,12,CASSSPGDTQYF,TGTGCCAGCAGTTCCCCCGGGGATACGCAGTATTTT
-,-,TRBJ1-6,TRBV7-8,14,CASSIGLGNSPLHF,TGTGCCAGCAGTATAGGGCTAGGGAATTCACCCCTCCACTTT
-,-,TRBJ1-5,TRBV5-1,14,CASSGGESNQPQHF,TGCGCCAGCAGCGGGGGTGAAAGCAATCAGCCCCAGCATTTT
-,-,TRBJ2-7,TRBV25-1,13,CASSEYSENEQYF,TGTGCCAGCAGTGAATATAGCGAAAACGAGCAGTACTTC
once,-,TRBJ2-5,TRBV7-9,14,CASSTGQHQETQYF,TGTGCCAGCAGTACCGGACAGCATCAAGAGACCCAGTACTTC
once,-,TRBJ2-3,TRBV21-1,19,CASTISIRRAGGPADTQYF,TGTGCCAGCACCATCTCCATTCGGAGGGCGGGGGGGCCAGCAGATACGCAGTATTTT
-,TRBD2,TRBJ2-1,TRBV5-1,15,CASSLTSGGSGEQFF,TGCGCCAGCAGCTTGACTAGCGGGGGGAGTGGTGAGCAGTTCTTC
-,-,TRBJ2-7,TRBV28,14,CASSYTRNPYEQYF,TGTGCCAGCAGCTATACTCGGAATCCCTACGAGCAGTACTTC
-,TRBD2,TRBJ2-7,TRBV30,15,CAWSVSSGGPYEQYF,TGTGCCTGGAGTGTGAGTAGCGGGGGCCCCTACGAGCAGTACTTC
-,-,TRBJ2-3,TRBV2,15,CASRRQGGSTDTQYF,TGTGCCAGCAGGCGCCAGGGGGGAAGCACAGATACGCAGTATTTT
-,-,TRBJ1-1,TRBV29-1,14,CSVVGGDGNTEAFF,TGCAGCGTTGTGGGAGGGGATGGGAACACTGAAGCTTTCTTT
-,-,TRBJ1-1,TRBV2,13,CASSGEDLPEAFF,TGTGCCAGCAGTGGAGAGGACCTCCCTGAAGCTTTCTTT
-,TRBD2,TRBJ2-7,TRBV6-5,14,CASSQLAGAGEQYF,TGTGCCAGCAGTCAATTAGCGGGGGCAGGCGAGCAGTACTTC
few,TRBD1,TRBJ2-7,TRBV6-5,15,CASSYWGTGFNEQYF,TGTGCCAGCAGTTACTGGGGGACAGGGTTTAACGAGCAGTACTTC
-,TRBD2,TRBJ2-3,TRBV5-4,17,CASSPGLAGGRTDTQYF,TGTGCCAGCAGCCCGGGACTAGCGGGGGGGCGGACAGATACGCAGTATTTT